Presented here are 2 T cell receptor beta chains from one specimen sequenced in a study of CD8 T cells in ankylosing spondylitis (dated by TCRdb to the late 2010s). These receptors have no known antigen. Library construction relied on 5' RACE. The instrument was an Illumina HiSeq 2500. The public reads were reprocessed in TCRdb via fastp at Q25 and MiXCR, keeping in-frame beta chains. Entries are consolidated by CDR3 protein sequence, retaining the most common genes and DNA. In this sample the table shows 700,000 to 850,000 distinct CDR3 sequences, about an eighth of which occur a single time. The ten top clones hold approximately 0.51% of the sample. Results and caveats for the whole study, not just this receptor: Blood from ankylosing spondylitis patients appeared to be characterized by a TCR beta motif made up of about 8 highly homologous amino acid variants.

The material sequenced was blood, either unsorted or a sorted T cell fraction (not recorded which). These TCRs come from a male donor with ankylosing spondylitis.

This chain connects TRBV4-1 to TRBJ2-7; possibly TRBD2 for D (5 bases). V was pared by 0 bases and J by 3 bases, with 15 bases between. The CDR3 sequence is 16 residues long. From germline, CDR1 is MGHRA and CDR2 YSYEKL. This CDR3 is CASSQDLRELRYEQYF. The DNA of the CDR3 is TGCGCCAGCAGCCAAGATTTAAGGGAGTTACGCTACGAGCAGTACTTC.

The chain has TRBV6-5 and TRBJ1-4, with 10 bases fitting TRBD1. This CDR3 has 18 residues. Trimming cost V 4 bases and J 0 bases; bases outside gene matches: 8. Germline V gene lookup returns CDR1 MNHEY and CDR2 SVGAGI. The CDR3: CASSLRTGGAATNEKLFF. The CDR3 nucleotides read TGTGCCAGCAGTTTAAGGACAGGGGGAGCTGCAACTAATGAAAAACTGTTTTTT.